A selection of T cell receptor beta chains follows, all from one sample in a study of T cell responses to AZD1222 COVID-19 vaccine. Produced via immunoSEQ multiplex PCR; TCRdb's table is partial and in-frame only. The sample shows 90,000 to 110,000 clones, roughly 89% of them seen only once. The input for sequencing was peripheral blood, taken 28 days after the second AZD1222 dose. These receptors all come from an adult who received the AZD1222 COVID-19 vaccine. CDR3s include the opening cysteine and the closing phenylalanine or tryptophan. A D gene is named only where the DNA matches it firmly. Expanded clones get a size class; other rows say once, few or many, or leave the size out.

j_call v_call d_call cdr3_length clone_size cdr3_aa cdr3_nt
TRBJ2-1 TRBV7-3 TRBD2 12 . CASSSTGGEQFF TGTGCCAGCAGCTCGACGGGGGGTGAGCAGTTCTTC
TRBJ1-4 TRBV24-1 . 13 . CATRSATNEKLFF TGTGCCACCCGTTCGGCAACTAATGAAAAACTGTTTTTT
TRBJ1-3 TRBV30 . 13 . CAWSAMSGNTIYF TGTGCCTGGAGTGCGATGTCCGGAAACACCATATATTTT
TRBJ2-3 TRBV23-1 . 21 . CASSQSNSGGANRGSDWTQYF TGCGCCAGCAGTCAATCGAATAGCGGAGGCGCCAACAGGGGATCAGATTGGACGCAGTATTTT
TRBJ2-1 TRBV7-3 . 16 . CASSPGPMGVRDEQFF TGTGCCAGCAGCCCCGGGCCAATGGGAGTGCGCGATGAGCAGTTCTTC
TRBJ2-5 TRBV5-1 . 15 . CASSLWSATQETQYF TGCGCCAGCAGCTTATGGTCAGCAACCCAAGAGACCCAGTACTTC
TRBJ2-2 TRBV7-9 . 15 . CASSLPGLNTGELFF TGTGCCAGCAGCTTACCTGGACTAAACACCGGGGAGCTGTTTTTT
TRBJ1-2 TRBV28 TRBD1 15 . CASSLRPGGDYGYTF TGTGCCAGCAGTTTACGGCCAGGGGGCGACTATGGCTACACCTTC
TRBJ2-6 TRBV27 . 17 . CASRNGALISGANVLTF TGTGCCAGCCGTAACGGGGCGCTCATCTCTGGGGCCAACGTCCTGACTTTC
TRBJ2-3 TRBV24-1 . 15 . CATSDHRTSTDTQYF TGTGCCACCAGTGACCACAGGACTAGCACAGATACGCAGTATTTT
TRBJ2-7 TRBV6-5 . 14 . CASKLPGPIYEQYF TGTGCCAGCAAGCTTCCGGGACCGATATACGAGCAGTACTTC
TRBJ2-2 TRBV27 . 16 . CASSPKRTQNTGELFF TGTGCCAGCAGCCCTAAACGGACCCAGAACACCGGGGAGCTGTTTTTT
TRBJ2-7 TRBV28 TRBD2 15 . CASRTGGPAIYEQYF TGTGCCAGCAGGACGGGAGGGCCCGCTATATACGAGCAGTACTTC
TRBJ1-2 TRBV6-5 . 13 . CASRWTEKDGYTF TGTGCCAGCAGATGGACAGAGAAGGATGGCTACACCTTC
TRBJ2-7 TRBV29-1 TRBD1 14 . CSVVGYRGSYEQYF TGCAGCGTTGTAGGCTACAGGGGCTCCTACGAGCAGTACTTC
TRBJ1-4 TRBV28 . 14 . CASSSQGIKEKLFF TGTGCCAGCAGTTCGCAGGGGATAAAGGAAAAACTGTTTTTT
TRBJ1-5 TRBV2 . 15 once CASSRDSSDNQPQHF TGTGCCAGCAGCCGAGACAGCTCGGACAATCAGCCCCAGCATTTT
TRBJ2-7 TRBV5-4 . 13 . CASSPLGVYEQYF TGTGCCAGCAGCCCTCTTGGGGTCTACGAGCAGTACTTC
TRBJ2-7 TRBV4-1 TRBD2 14 . CASSLYSGRNGQYF TGCGCCAGCAGCCTCTATAGCGGGAGGAACGGGCAGTACTTC
TRBJ2-7 TRBV6-5 TRBD2 13 . CASKTGAGNEQYF TGTGCCAGCAAGACGGGAGCGGGAAACGAGCAGTACTTC
TRBJ1-2 TRBV2 . 13 . CASRTSGSDGYTF TGTGCCAGCAGGACCTCAGGGAGTGATGGCTACACCTTC
TRBJ1-6 TRBV5-1 . 14 . CASSVDSYNSPLHF TGCGCCAGCAGCGTGGACAGTTATAATTCACCCCTCCACTTT
TRBJ2-7 TRBV12-3/TRBV12-4 . 11 . CASSPPYEQYF TGTGCCAGCAGTCCTCCCTACGAGCAGTACTTC
TRBJ1-4 TRBV18 . 15 . CASSTAGEGAEKLFF TGTGCCAGCTCAACGGCTGGTGAAGGGGCGGAAAAACTGTTTTTT
TRBJ2-2 TRBV5-6 TRBD2 15 . CASSLRSGGPGELFF TGTGCCAGCAGCTTGAGGTCGGGAGGCCCGGGGGAGCTGTTTTTT
TRBJ2-4 TRBV19 . 15 . CASSMTLLAKNIQYF TGTGCCAGTAGTATGACCCTTCTAGCCAAAAACATTCAGTACTTC
TRBJ2-7 TRBV10-3 . 14 . CAISDERASYEQYF TGTGCCATCAGTGATGAGCGGGCCTCCTACGAGCAGTACTTC
TRBJ1-2 TRBV30 . 15 . CAWSAGGITNYGYTF TGTGCCTGGAGTGCGGGGGGCATCACTAACTATGGCTACACCTTC
TRBJ2-3 TRBV9 . 12 . CASSVLADTQYF TGTGCCAGCAGCGTTCTAGCAGATACGCAGTATTTT
TRBJ1-4 TRBV11-2 . 14 . CASSLSRVDEKLFF TGTGCCAGCAGCTTAAGCAGGGTAGATGAAAAACTGTTTTTT
TRBJ2-1 TRBV18 TRBD2 14 . CASSPQTSGAEQFF TGTGCCAGCTCACCACAGACTAGCGGGGCCGAGCAGTTCTTC
TRBJ2-5 TRBV7-3 . 16 . CASRNYGDPSGETQYF TGTGCCAGCAGGAACTATGGGGATCCGAGTGGCGAGACCCAGTACTTC
TRBJ2-7 TRBV5-8 . 12 once CASSLGVYEQYF TGTGCCAGCAGCTTGGGCGTCTACGAGCAGTACTTC
TRBJ2-7 TRBV5-1 . 13 . CASSLSGVNEQYF TGCGCCAGCAGCTTGTCAGGGGTAAACGAGCAGTACTTC
TRBJ2-7 TRBV6-5 TRBD1 13 . CASSGQGPYEQYF TGTGCCAGCAGCGGACAGGGGCCCTACGAGCAGTACTTC
TRBJ2-7 TRBV28 . 15 . CASSITGDRSYEQYF TGTGCCAGCAGTATCACTGGGGACCGCTCCTACGAGCAGTACTTC
TRBJ2-7 TRBV27 . 15 . CASSLSGLGTYEQYF TGTGCCAGCAGTTTATCAGGACTGGGGACCTACGAGCAGTACTTC
TRBJ1-1 TRBV7-2 . 16 . CASSLGLGLYNTEAFF TGTGCCAGCAGCTTAGGCCTCGGTCTATATAACACTGAAGCTTTCTTT
TRBJ2-7 TRBV3-1/TRBV3-2 . 13 . CASSQDLNDKQYF TGTGCCAGCAGCCAAGATCTTAACGACAAGCAGTACTTC
TRBJ2-3 TRBV7-2 . 15 . CASSLAGAGTDTQYF TGTGCCAGCAGCTTAGCAGGGGCCGGCACAGATACGCAGTATTTT
TRBJ1-1 TRBV28 TRBD1 13 . CASGGRGHTEAFF TGTGCCAGCGGGGGCAGGGGGCACACTGAAGCTTTCTTT
TRBJ1-6 TRBV7-3 TRBD1 15 . CASSLKGTGDSPLHF TGTGCCAGCAGCTTAAAGGGGACAGGGGATTCACCCCTCCACTTT
TRBJ2-5 TRBV11-2 TRBD2 17 . CASSQGGLAGVGETQYF TGTGCCAGCAGCCAAGGAGGACTAGCGGGAGTGGGGGAGACCCAGTACTTC
TRBJ2-1 TRBV5-1 . 13 . CASSLVRQNEQFF TGCGCCAGCAGCCTGGTCCGCCAGAATGAGCAGTTCTTC
TRBJ1-4 TRBV5-1 . 16 . CASSFDRTATNEKLFF TGCGCCAGCAGCTTTGACAGGACTGCAACTAATGAAAAACTGTTTTTT
TRBJ2-1 TRBV7-9 TRBD2 16 few CASSSRTSGSYRVQFF TGTGCCAGCAGCTCCCGGACTAGCGGGAGTTATCGAGTGCAGTTCTTC
TRBJ1-1 TRBV9 TRBD1 17 few CASSEFIKGAANTEAFF TGTGCCAGCAGTGAGTTTATCAAGGGGGCTGCGAACACTGAAGCTTTCTTT